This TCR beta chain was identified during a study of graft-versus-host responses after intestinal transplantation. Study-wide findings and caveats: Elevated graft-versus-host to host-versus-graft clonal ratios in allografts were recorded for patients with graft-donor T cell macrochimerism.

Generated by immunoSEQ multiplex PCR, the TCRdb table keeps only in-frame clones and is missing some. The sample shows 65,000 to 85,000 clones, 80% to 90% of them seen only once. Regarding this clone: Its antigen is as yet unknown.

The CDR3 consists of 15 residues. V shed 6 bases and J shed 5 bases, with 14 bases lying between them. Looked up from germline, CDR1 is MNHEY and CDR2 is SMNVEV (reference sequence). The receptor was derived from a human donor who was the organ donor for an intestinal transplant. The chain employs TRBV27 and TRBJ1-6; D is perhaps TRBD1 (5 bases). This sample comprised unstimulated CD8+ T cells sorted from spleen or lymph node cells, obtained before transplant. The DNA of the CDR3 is TGTGCCAGCAGGGACTTCGGACAACATAATTCACCCCTCCACTTT. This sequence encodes CASRDFGQHNSPLHF.